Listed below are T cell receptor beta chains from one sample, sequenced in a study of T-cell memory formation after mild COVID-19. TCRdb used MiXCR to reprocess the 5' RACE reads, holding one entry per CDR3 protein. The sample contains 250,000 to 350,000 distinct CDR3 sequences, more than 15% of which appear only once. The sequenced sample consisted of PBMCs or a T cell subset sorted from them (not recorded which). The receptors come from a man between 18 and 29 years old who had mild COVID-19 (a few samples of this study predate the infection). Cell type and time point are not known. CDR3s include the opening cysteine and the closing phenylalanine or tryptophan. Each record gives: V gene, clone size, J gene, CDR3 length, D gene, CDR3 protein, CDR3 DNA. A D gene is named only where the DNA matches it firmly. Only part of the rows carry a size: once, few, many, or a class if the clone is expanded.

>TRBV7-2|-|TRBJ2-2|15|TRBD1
CASSFDRDNTGELFF
TGTGCCAGCAGCTTTGACAGGGATAACACCGGGGAGCTGTTTTTT
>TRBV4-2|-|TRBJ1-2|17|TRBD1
CASSLRQGGDPTGGYTF
TGTGCCAGCAGCCTCAGACAGGGTGGGGATCCGACGGGCGGCTACACCTTC
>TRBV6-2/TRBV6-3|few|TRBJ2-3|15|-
CASSIVGGRGDTQYF
TGTGCCAGCAGTATTGTGGGGGGCCGTGGAGATACGCAGTATTTT
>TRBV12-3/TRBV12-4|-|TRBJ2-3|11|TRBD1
CASTGGYTQYF
TGTGCCAGCACAGGGGGCTATACGCAGTATTTT
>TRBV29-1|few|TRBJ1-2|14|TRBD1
CSAAEEGGGYGYTF
TGCAGCGCAGCAGAAGAAGGGGGCGGGTATGGCTACACCTTC
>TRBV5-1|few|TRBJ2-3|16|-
CASSRVGRARADTQYF
TGCGCCAGCAGCCGAGTGGGCAGGGCGAGGGCAGATACGCAGTATTTT
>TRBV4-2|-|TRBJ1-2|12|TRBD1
CASSLTGGDYTF
TGTGCCAGCAGCCTGACAGGGGGCGACTACACCTTC
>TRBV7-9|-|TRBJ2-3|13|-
CASSPLWDRAQYF
TGTGCCAGCAGCCCCCTTTGGGACCGGGCGCAGTATTTT
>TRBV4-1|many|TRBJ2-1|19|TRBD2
CASSQDRASGGAGDAEQFF
TGCGCCAGCAGCCAAGATAGGGCTAGCGGGGGGGCCGGTGATGCTGAGCAGTTCTTC
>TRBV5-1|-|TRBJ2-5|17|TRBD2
CASSSGTSGGNQETQYF
TGCGCCAGCAGCTCCGGTACTAGCGGGGGGAACCAAGAGACCCAGTACTTC
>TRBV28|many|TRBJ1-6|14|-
CAGCDTGSNSPLHF
TGTGCCGGCTGCGATACGGGGAGTAATTCACCCCTCCACTTT
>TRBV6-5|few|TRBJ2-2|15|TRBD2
CASSYAGGYTGELFF
TGTGCCAGCAGTTACGCGGGGGGGTACACCGGGGAGCTGTTTTTT
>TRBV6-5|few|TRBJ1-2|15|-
CASSYLAGSNYGYTF
TGTGCCAGCAGTTACCTCGCAGGCTCTAACTATGGCTACACCTTC
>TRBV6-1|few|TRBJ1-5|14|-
CASSELGTVVAQHF
TGTGCCAGCAGTGAATTGGGGACGGTCGTGGCCCAGCATTTT
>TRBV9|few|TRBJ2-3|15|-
CASSENYRGTDTQYF
TGTGCCAGCAGCGAGAACTACAGGGGCACAGATACGCAGTATTTT
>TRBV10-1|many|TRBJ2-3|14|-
CATSLGSAQDTQYF
TGCGCCACCTCCTTAGGGTCTGCCCAAGATACGCAGTATTTT
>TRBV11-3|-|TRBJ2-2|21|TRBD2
CASSSTLVVGASGGNTGELFF
TGTGCCAGCAGCTCCACTCTGGTTGTGGGGGCTAGCGGGGGAAACACCGGGGAGCTGTTTTTT
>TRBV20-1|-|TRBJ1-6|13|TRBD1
CSAIDRGKSPLHF
TGCAGTGCTATTGACAGGGGTAAATCACCCCTCCACTTT
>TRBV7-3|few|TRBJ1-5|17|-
CASSAKKWQELYQPQHF
TGTGCCAGCAGCGCAAAAAAGTGGCAGGAACTCTATCAGCCCCAGCATTTT
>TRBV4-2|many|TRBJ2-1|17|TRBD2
CASSPLNLAGEHNEQFF
TGTGCCAGCAGCCCCTTAAACCTAGCGGGGGAACACAATGAGCAGTTCTTC
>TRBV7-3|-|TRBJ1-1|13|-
CASSLWVNTEAFF
TGTGCCAGCAGCTTATGGGTGAACACTGAAGCTTTCTTT
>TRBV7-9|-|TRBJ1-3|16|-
CASSSSGFLSGNTIYF
TGTGCCAGCAGCTCGTCAGGGTTCCTAAGTGGAAACACCATATATTTT
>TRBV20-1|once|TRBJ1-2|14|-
CRATEGSRPYGYTF
TGCAGAGCAACTGAGGGTAGCAGGCCTTATGGCTACACCTTC
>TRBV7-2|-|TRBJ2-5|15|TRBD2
CASNRGGPGARDQYF
TGTGCCAGCAATCGGGGGGGGCCTGGTGCGAGAGACCAGTACTTC
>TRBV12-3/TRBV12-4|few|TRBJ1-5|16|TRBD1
CASSFWTGRIHQPQHF
TGTGCCAGCAGTTTTTGGACAGGGCGTATTCACCAGCCCCAGCATTTT
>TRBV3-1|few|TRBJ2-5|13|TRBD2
CVVAGHATETQYF
TGTGTAGTAGCGGGCCATGCCACGGAGACCCAGTACTTC
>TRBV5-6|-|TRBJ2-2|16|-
CASSWGSAGTTGELFF
TGTGCCAGCAGCTGGGGGTCGGCGGGGACCACCGGGGAGCTGTTTTTT
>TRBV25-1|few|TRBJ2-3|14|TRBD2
CASSAGLPRDTQYF
TGTGCCAGCAGTGCGGGACTACCTCGAGATACGCAGTATTTT
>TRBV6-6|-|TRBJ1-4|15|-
CASSGRGYPNEKLFF
TGTGCCAGCAGTGGGAGGGGCTACCCGAATGAAAAACTGTTTTTT
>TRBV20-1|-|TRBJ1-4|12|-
CSARGKREKLFF
TGCAGTGCTCGGGGTAAACGTGAAAAACTGTTTTTT
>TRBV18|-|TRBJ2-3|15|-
CASCGTYSSTDTQYF
TGTGCCAGCTGTGGGACTTATTCTAGCACAGATACGCAGTATTTT
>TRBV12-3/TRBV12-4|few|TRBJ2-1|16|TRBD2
CASSARTSGPWDEQFF
TGTGCCAGCAGCGCCCGGACTAGCGGCCCGTGGGATGAGCAGTTCTTC
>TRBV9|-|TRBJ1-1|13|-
CASSQLPGTEAFF
TGTGCCAGCAGCCAGCTCCCGGGGACTGAAGCTTTCTTT
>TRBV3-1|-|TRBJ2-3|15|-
CASSPSQAREDTQYF
TGTGCCAGCAGCCCCTCACAGGCCCGGGAAGATACGCAGTATTTT
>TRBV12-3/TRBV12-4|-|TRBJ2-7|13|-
CASSGGLPYEQYF
TGTGCCAGCAGCGGCGGACTGCCGTACGAGCAGTACTTC
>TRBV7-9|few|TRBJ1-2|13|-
CASSYAGGYGYTF
TGTGCCAGCAGCTACGCCGGGGGGTATGGCTACACCTTC
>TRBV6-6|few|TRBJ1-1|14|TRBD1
CASSQSGTDAEAFF
TGTGCCAGCAGCCAGTCTGGGACAGATGCTGAAGCTTTCTTT
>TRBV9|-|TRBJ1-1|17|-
CASSYPESTLPGTEAFF
TGTGCCAGCAGCTACCCCGAGAGTACCCTCCCCGGCACTGAAGCTTTCTTT
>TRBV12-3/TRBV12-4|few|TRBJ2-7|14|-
CASSLGRTAYEQYF
TGTGCCAGCAGTTTAGGGAGGACAGCCTACGAGCAGTACTTC
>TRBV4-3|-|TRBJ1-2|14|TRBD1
CASSQWTGLYGYTF
TGCGCCAGCAGCCAGTGGACAGGGCTCTATGGCTACACCTTC
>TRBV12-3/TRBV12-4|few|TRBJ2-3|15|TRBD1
CASLKTTGGSDTQYF
TGTGCCAGCCTCAAAACAACAGGGGGCTCAGATACGCAGTATTTT
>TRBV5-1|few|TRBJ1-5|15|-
CASSFLGLTGQPQHF
TGCGCCAGCAGCTTTTTAGGACTAACCGGGCAGCCCCAGCATTTT
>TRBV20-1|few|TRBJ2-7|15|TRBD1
CSASPGQGLLYEQYF
TGCAGTGCTAGTCCCGGACAGGGTCTTCTCTACGAGCAGTACTTC
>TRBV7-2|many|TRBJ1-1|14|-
CASSLVGIGTEAFF
TGTGCCAGCAGCTTAGTGGGGATCGGCACTGAAGCTTTCTTT
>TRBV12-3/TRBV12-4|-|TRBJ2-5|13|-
CAGGFGCQETQYF
TGTGCAGGGGGGTTCGGGTGCCAAGAGACCCAGTACTTC
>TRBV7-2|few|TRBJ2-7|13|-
CASSLGSGVEQYF
TGTGCCAGCAGCTTAGGATCAGGGGTCGAGCAGTACTTC
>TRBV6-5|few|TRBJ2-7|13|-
CASSYQRTYEQYF
TGTGCCAGCAGTTACCAACGGACCTACGAGCAGTACTTC
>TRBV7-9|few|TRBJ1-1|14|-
CASSLSSGSTEAFF
TGTGCCAGCAGCCTATCCTCAGGGAGCACTGAAGCTTTCTTT
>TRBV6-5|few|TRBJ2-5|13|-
CASNPGGLETQYF
TGTGCCAGCAATCCAGGGGGGTTGGAGACCCAGTACTTC
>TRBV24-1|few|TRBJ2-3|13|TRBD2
CATAGTTGDTQYF
TGTGCCACCGCCGGGACTACCGGGGATACGCAGTATTTT
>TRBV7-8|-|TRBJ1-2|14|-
CASSLTGSDYGYTF
TGTGCCAGCAGCTTAACAGGGTCTGACTATGGCTACACCTTC
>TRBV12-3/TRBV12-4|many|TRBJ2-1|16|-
CASSMTGEQGVNEQFF
TGTGCCAGCAGTATGACAGGTGAACAGGGAGTCAATGAGCAGTTCTTC
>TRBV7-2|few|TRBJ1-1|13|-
CASSLLRFTEAFF
TGTGCCAGCAGCTTACTCAGGTTCACTGAAGCTTTCTTT
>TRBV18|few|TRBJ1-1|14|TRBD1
CASFPGQANTEAFF
TGTGCCAGCTTCCCCGGACAGGCGAACACTGAAGCTTTCTTT
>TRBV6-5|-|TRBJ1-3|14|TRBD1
CASRRTGAGNTIYF
TGTGCCAGCAGGAGGACAGGGGCTGGAAACACCATATATTTT